One and the same sample provided the 32 T cell receptor beta chains below, sequenced in a study of immune cell composition in non-small cell lung cancer. Sequenced by immunoSEQ multiplex PCR; TCRdb stores in-frame clones only, minus some. The table includes 4,000 to 5,000 clones, approximately 83% detected once. The sequenced material came from lung tumor tissue. These receptors all stem from a human donor with non-small cell lung cancer.

This chain uses TRBV2 with TRBJ2-5; TRBD1 might be the D (6 bases). Germline V gene sequence: CDR1 SNHLY, CDR2 FYNNEI. Deletions cut 6 bases from V and 0 bases from J, with 11 bases between. This CDR3 contains 14 residues. CDR3 nucleotide sequence: TGTGCCAGCAGCCTCCAGGGGCACCAAGAGACCCAGTACTTC. Translated, it gives CASSLQGHQETQYF.

The rearrangement joins TRBV7-2 to TRBJ2-1; no clear D gene. Germline CDR1 and CDR2: SGHTA and FQGNSA. The CDR3 consists of 14 residues. V lost 5 bases and J 1 base, leaving 9 bases between the germline ends. CDR3 sequence reads: CASSLSKSYNEQFF. The DNA of the CDR3 is TGTGCCAGCAGCCTTAGCAAGTCCTACAATGAGCAGTTCTTC. The whole variable domain, remainder taken from reference TRBV7-2 and TRBJ2-1, is GAGVSQSPSNKVTEKGKDVELRCDPISGHTALYWYRQSLGQGLEFLIYFQGNSAPDKSGLPSDRFSAERTGGSVSTLTIQRTQQEDSAVYLCASSLSKSYNEQFFGPGTRLTVL.

The chain uses TRBV6-6 and TRBJ1-1; TRBD1 matches at 9 bases. The CDR3 length is 15 residues. Germline lookup yields CDR1 MNHNY and CDR2 SVGAGI (reference sequence). Trimming took 4 bases from V and 5 from J; bases not matched to a gene: 8. The CDR3 sequence: CASSSQGAGSTEAFF. CDR3 nucleotides: TGTGCCAGCAGTTCACAGGGGGCAGGTTCGACTGAAGCTTTCTTT.

This chain uses TRBV7-3 with TRBJ2-4, with D perhaps TRBD2 (5 bases). V was shortened by 5 bases and J by 8 bases, with 13 bases between the two germline ends. The germline CDR1 and CDR2 sequences are SGHTA and FQGTGA. The CDR3 has 13 amino acids. For the CDR3, the DNA is TGTGCCAGCAGCCCCTCCGCGGAGGACATTCAGTACTTC. It yields the protein CASSPSAEDIQYF.

V gene TRBV4-1 combines with J gene TRBJ2-1, with D hard to call. The CDR3 sequence is 15 residues long. V was shortened by 0 bases and J by 9 bases, with 15 bases between the two germline ends. Germline V CDR1 and CDR2: MGHRA, YSYEKL. The CDR3 sequence is CASSQDLGVLREQFF. The CDR3 coding sequence is TGCGCCAGCAGCCAAGATCTCGGAGTTCTACGTGAGCAGTTCTTC.

The chain links TRBV9 to TRBJ1-6; D is perhaps TRBD1 (6 bases). Trimming cost V 5 bases and J 7 bases, with 19 bases left between them. The CDR3 has 16 residues. CDR1 and CDR2 (germline): SGDLS, YYNGEE. The CDR3 reads CASSERGMTSNSPLHF. In nucleotides, the CDR3 is TGTGCCAGCAGTGAAAGGGGGATGACAAGCAATTCACCCCTCCACTTT.

In its sample, this clone was seen a few times. The CDR3 DNA follows: TGTGCCAGCAGCTTAGTTCGCCAAGAGACCCAGTACTTC. It is translated as CASSLVRQETQYF. V and J are TRBV7-3 and TRBJ2-5; no clear D. The germline V and J ends were trimmed by 2 bases and 1 base, with 5 bases remaining between them. Germline V gives CDR1 SGHTA, CDR2 FQGTGA. CDR3 length: 13 amino acids.

The chain uses TRBV30 and TRBJ2-1; 13 bases match TRBD2. V lost 3 bases to trimming and J lost 14 bases; unmatched junction nucleotides: 7. The CDR3 extends over 13 amino acids. Germline lookup yields CDR1 GTSNPN and CDR2 SVGIG (reference sequence). The CDR3 DNA sequence: TGTGCCTGGAGCGTAAGCACTAGCGGGAGGGAGTTCTTC. Translation gives CAWSVSTSGREFF.

V and J are TRBV27 and TRBJ1-2; 7 nucleotides agree with TRBD1. This CDR3 comprises 14 residues. Germline V gene data show CDR1 as MNHEY and CDR2 as SMNVEV (reference sequence). With 8 bases clipped from V and 4 bases from J, the junction kept 10 bases outside the gene matches. The CDR3 spells CASRIAGQRYGYTF. DNA for the CDR3: TGTGCCAGCCGGATAGCGGGACAGCGCTATGGCTACACCTTC.

The chain employs TRBV11-2 and TRBJ2-3, with 11 bases matching TRBD2. Germline V gene lookup returns CDR1 SGHAT and CDR2 FQNNGV. With 4 bases clipped from V and 6 bases from J, the junction kept 6 bases outside the gene matches. This CDR3 spans 15 amino acids. Written as DNA, the CDR3 is TGTGCCAGCAGCTCTAGCGGGAGGCCCCAGGATACGCAGTATTTT. This codes for CASSSSGRPQDTQYF.

This clone was seen a handful of times. This chain uses TRBV4-3 with TRBJ2-3; 8 nucleotides match TRBD2. The germline V gene encodes CDR1 LGHNA and CDR2 YSLEER. CDR3 size: 15 residues. Losses at the gene ends were 2 bases for V and 7 bases for J; bases not matched to a gene: 8. In DNA form, the CDR3 reads TGCGCCAGCAGCCAAAACCAGGGACTAGGGCATACGCAGTATTTT. It specifies CASSQNQGLGHTQYF.

The chain combines TRBV7-2 with TRBJ2-1; 11 nucleotides align to TRBD2. Trimming removed 5 bases from V and 6 bases from J; junction bases left unmatched: 6. Germline CDR1 SGHTA, CDR2 FQGNSA. This CDR3 is built from 15 residues. This chain's CDR3 is CASSAGTSGINEQFF. The CDR3 DNA follows: TGTGCCAGCAGCGCCGGGACTAGCGGAATCAATGAGCAGTTCTTC. Looking up the rest from reference TRBV7-2 and TRBJ2-1 gives the full variable domain: GAGVSQSPSNKVTEKGKDVELRCDPISGHTALYWYRQSLGQGLEFLIYFQGNSAPDKSGLPSDRFSAERTGGSVSTLTIQRTQQEDSAVYLCASSAGTSGINEQFFGPGTRLTVL.

The chain employs TRBV5-1 and TRBJ2-7; D is possibly TRBD2 (6 bases). The V end was cut by 6 bases, the J end by 3 bases, with 16 bases between. This CDR3 comprises 14 residues. Germline-derived CDR1 and CDR2 are SGHRS and YFSETQ. As DNA, the CDR3 is TGCGCCAGCAAAGGGACTCAGACGGGCTACGAGCAGTACTTC. Translation: CASKGTQTGYEQYF.

The CDR3 DNA follows: TGTGCCAGCAGCCTCTCGCTAGCGGGTCCCTACAATGAGCAGTTCTTC. Translating it yields CASSLSLAGPYNEQFF. V is TRBV9 and J is TRBJ2-1; TRBD2 matches at 8 bases. The CDR3 covers 16 residues. Germline V gene sequence: CDR1 SGDLS, CDR2 YYNGEE. V gave up 4 bases and J gave up 2 bases; unmatched junction bases: 8.

The V call is TRBV5-1, the J call TRBJ2-5, with TRBD2 identical over 7 bases. The ends lost 3 bases at V and 6 bases at J; junction bases unmatched: 11. This CDR3 has 15 amino acids. CDR1 and CDR2 (germline): SGHRS, YFSETQ. The CDR3 DNA is TGCGCCAGCAGCTGGACCATCGGGGAGGGAAAGACCCAGTACTTC. It encodes CASSWTIGEGKTQYF.

The V call is TRBV6-6, the J call TRBJ1-4, with 9 bases matching TRBD1. Germline CDR1 MNHNY, CDR2 SVGAGI (reference sequence). Trimming cost V 7 bases and J 6 bases; bases outside gene matches: 3. CDR3 size: 13 residues. CDR3 residues: CASTRQGDEKLFF. CDR3 bases: TGTGCCAGCACTCGACAGGGGGATGAAAAACTGTTTTTT.

The chain recombines TRBV6-4 with TRBJ1-2, with D possibly TRBD1 on 6 matching bases. This CDR3 comprises 15 residues. Looked up from germline, CDR1 is MRHNA and CDR2 is SNTAGT. The germline V and J ends were trimmed by 3 bases and 5 bases, with 16 bases remaining between them. The CDR3 nucleotides are TGTGCCAGCAGTGAGGGGTATGGACAGATGTATGGCTACACCTTC. Amino acids: CASSEGYGQMYGYTF.

The rearrangement links TRBV6-6 to TRBJ2-7, with TRBD1 matching over 8 bases. Germline CDR1 is MNHNY and CDR2 is SVGAGI (reference sequence). The ends lost 5 bases at V and 5 bases at J; junction bases unmatched: 11. The CDR3 runs 15 residues. In DNA form, the CDR3 reads TGTGCCAGCAGTCCCGGACAGGGATGGTCTGACGAGCAGTACTTC. The encoded protein is CASSPGQGWSDEQYF.

The chain uses TRBV14 and TRBJ2-5; D remains ambiguous. There are 15 residues in the CDR3. Trimming shortened V by 0 bases and J by 4 bases, and 12 bases separated the two germline ends. From germline, CDR1 is SGHDN and CDR2 FVKESK. The CDR3 reads CASSQESRVRETQYF. The CDR3 bases are TGTGCCAGCAGCCAAGAATCGAGAGTTCGAGAGACCCAGTACTTC.

The rearrangement links TRBV2 to TRBJ2-2, with D perhaps TRBD1 (5 bases). Germline CDR1 and CDR2: SNHLY and FYNNEI. V was pared by 3 bases and J by 3 bases, with 14 bases between. CDR3 length: 16 residues. DNA of the CDR3: TGTGCCAGCAGTGATGGTCCGCCCAGGGACACCGGGGAGCTGTTTTTT. The encoded protein is CASSDGPPRDTGELFF.

This chain links TRBV27 with TRBJ1-1; 7 nucleotides align to TRBD1. Germline V gene data show CDR1 as MNHEY and CDR2 as SMNVEV (reference sequence). CDR3 length: 14 residues. Germline trimming cut 8 bases from V and 5 bases from J; bases unmatched to any gene: 11. Here the CDR3 DNA reads TGTGCCAGCTCCACCCAGGGGGTCACGACTGAAGCTTTCTTT. Residues: CASSTQGVTTEAFF.

This clone was counted once. The V and J genes are TRBV5-4 and TRBJ2-7, with 7 bases matching TRBD1. From germline, CDR1 is SGHNT and CDR2 YYREEE (reference sequence). CDR3 length: 13 amino acids. The V gene end was trimmed by 5 bases and the J gene end by 3 bases; junction bases not matched to a gene: 5. CDR3 DNA sequence: TGTGCCAGCAGACCATCAGGGGGCTACGAGCAGTACTTC. This sequence encodes CASRPSGGYEQYF.

The chain employs TRBV29-1 and TRBJ1-4; D unresolved. The CDR3 totals 13 residues. Germline CDR1 reads SQVTM; CDR2 reads ANQGSEA. V was trimmed by 4 bases and J by 3 bases, leaving 9 bases between them. The CDR3 DNA reads TGCAGCGTTGGTCGGTCCGCTAATGAAAAACTGTTTTTT. Encoded protein: CSVGRSANEKLFF.

The rearrangement links TRBV27 to TRBJ1-1, with 7 positions matching TRBD1. This CDR3 comprises 13 residues. V gave up 5 bases and J gave up 4 bases; unmatched junction bases: 4. Germline-derived CDR1 and CDR2 are MNHEY and SMNVEV (reference sequence). As DNA, the CDR3 is TGTGCCAGCAGTGTCACAGGGGCCACTGAAGCTTTCTTT. Translated, it gives CASSVTGATEAFF.

V usage is TRBV19 and J usage is TRBJ2-1; a possible D gene is TRBD1 (9 bases). Germline-derived CDR1 and CDR2 are LNHDA and SQIVND (reference sequence). Trimming cost V 8 bases and J 7 bases, with 24 bases left between them. The CDR3 totals 16 residues. The CDR3: CASAGRGQGLRNEQFF. The CDR3 DNA is TGTGCCAGTGCCGGGAGGGGACAGGGCTTGCGGAATGAGCAGTTCTTC.

This sequence joins TRBV28 and TRBJ2-7, with D perhaps matching TRBD2 (6 bases). This CDR3 is 16 amino acids long. The V and J ends lost 5 bases and 0 bases respectively, with 17 bases between them. Looked up from germline, CDR1 is MDHEN and CDR2 is SYDVKM. CDR3 nucleotide sequence: TGTGCCAGCAGTCAGCCACCGGGGACTTTCTCCTACGAGCAGTACTTC. As protein: CASSQPPGTFSYEQYF. Drawing the rest from reference TRBV28 and TRBJ2-7, the complete variable domain is DVKVTQSSRYLVKRTGEKVFLECVQDMDHENMFWYRQDPGLGLRLIYFSYDVKMKEKGDIPEGYSVSREKKERFSLILESASTNQTSMYLCASSQPPGTFSYEQYFGPGTRLTVT.

This clone appeared a few times. The junction departs from the called germline gene at one end, perhaps through a read error. This chain connects TRBV5-1 to TRBJ1-1, with 10 nucleotides matching TRBD1. Germline V gene data show CDR1 as SGHRS and CDR2 as YFSETQ. The CDR3 runs to 12 residues. DNA for the CDR3: TGCGCCAGCAGCGAAGGGACAGGGGCGCTCTCTTTT. Translation gives CASSEGTGALSF.

The chain links TRBV9 to TRBJ1-3, with D tentatively TRBD1 (6 bases). The V end was cut by 6 bases, the J end by 1 base, with 11 bases between. Germline CDR1 reads SGDLS; CDR2 reads YYNGEE. The CDR3 length is 14 residues. The CDR3 bases are TGTGCCAGCACGCCCGACAGGTCTGGAAACACCATATATTTT. The encoded protein is CASTPDRSGNTIYF.

The chain employs TRBV19 and TRBJ2-1, with D uncertain. The CDR3 has 13 amino acids. Trimming cost V 6 bases and J 5 bases, with 11 bases left between them. From germline, CDR1 is LNHDA and CDR2 SQIVND (reference sequence). The CDR3 region is CASSPPYHNEQFF. In DNA, the CDR3 is TGTGCCAGTAGCCCGCCCTATCACAATGAGCAGTTCTTC.

V is TRBV19 and J is TRBJ2-7, with D perhaps matching TRBD2 (6 bases). Trimming removed 5 bases from V and 3 bases from J, with 17 bases in between. Germline V gives CDR1 LNHDA, CDR2 SQIVND (reference sequence). The length of the CDR3 is 15 residues. CDR3 amino acids: CASSPVEGLIYEQYF. CDR3 DNA sequence: TGTGCCAGTAGTCCCGTAGAGGGACTCATCTACGAGCAGTACTTC.

V gene TRBV7-8 combines with J gene TRBJ2-1, with D tentatively TRBD1 (5 bases). Germline lookup yields CDR1 SGHVS and CDR2 FQNEAQ. The CDR3 spans 15 residues. V was clipped by 2 bases and J by 7 bases, with 15 bases between them. CDR3: CASSLTPGNGNEQFF. The CDR3 bases are TGTGCCAGCAGCTTAACGCCAGGGAACGGGAATGAGCAGTTCTTC. Looking up the rest from reference TRBV7-8 and TRBJ2-1 gives the full variable domain: GAGVSQSPRYKVAKRGQDVALRCDPISGHVSLFWYQQALGQGPEFLTYFQNEAQLDKSGLPSDRFFAERPEGSVSTLKIQRTQQEDSAVYLCASSLTPGNGNEQFFGPGTRLTVL.

V gene TRBV28 combines with J gene TRBJ1-2, with D possibly matching TRBD1 (6 bases). The CDR3 contains 16 residues. The ends were cut back, 3 bases at V and 4 bases at J, with 18 bases in the middle. The germline V gene encodes CDR1 MDHEN and CDR2 SYDVKM. The CDR3 DNA reads as TGTGCCAGCAGTTTGGCGGCAGGGGCTAACCTCTATGGCTACACCTTC. Residues: CASSLAAGANLYGYTF.